This T cell receptor beta chain appears in the sequencing data of a study of vaccination and CD4 T cells after COVID-19 (dated by TCRdb to between 2020 and 2023). About the full investigation: Convalescent patients had a positive SARS-CoV-2 result on nasal swab PCR, and of these patients, fewer than ten had mild disease and one had severe disease. The convalescent cohort comprised six males and four females, including two Hispanic individuals, seven Caucasians, two Asians and one multiracial person. Participants received two doses of either the Pfizer-BioNTech BNT162b2 vaccine (n=8) or the Moderna mRNA-1273 vaccine (n=2). Post-COVID blood samples were collected from convalescent patients a median of around 100 days after diagnosis, with a range of roughly 35 to 170 days. Post-vaccine blood samples were obtained a median of about 72 days after the second vaccine dose, with a range of roughly 14 to 241 days. The cultures were stimulated with overlapping spike peptide pools from SARS-CoV-2 and from the common cold coronaviruses HCoV-NL63, HCoV-OC43 and HCoV-229E. Control cultures used a CEFX viral epitope pool as positive control, an HIV-1 Nef peptide pool as negative control, or no peptide. The spike-specific CD4+ TCR repertoire was compared before and after mRNA vaccination in approximately 9 COVID-19 convalescent patients and a few infection-naive healthy vaccine recipients. Study-wide conclusions, independent of this receptor: In convalescent patients, nearly all vaccine-specific clones (304 of 307) were found to be mono-reactive for SARS-CoV-2 spike rather than cross-reactive with common cold coronaviruses. The study included relatively few convalescent patients and did not analyze early timepoints after natural infection. An increase in the median number of SARS-CoV-2-reactive clonotypes from approximately 21 after infection to some 38 after vaccination was observed, but the change was not found to be significant. Among convalescent patients, a median about 90% of the SARS-CoV-2-reactive clones seen after vaccination appeared only after vaccination, which suggests priming specific to the vaccine.

This sample's treatment or condition label indicates: roughly ten-day PBMC culture with coronavirus spike peptide pools or control peptides (ViraFEST assay). The ViraFEST assay was used in the study, in which antigen-specific T cells were expanded with peptide pools and expanded clonotypes were subsequently identified by TCR sequencing. Positive SARS-CoV-2 PCR tests in the convalescent patients dated from March to December 2020, before Alpha, Beta and Delta variants emerged in the United States. Each well held two million PBMCs cultured with roughly 10 ug/ml peptide pools in IMDM containing approximately 5% human AB serum and approximately 10 IU/ml IL-2. Half of the culture medium was replaced with fresh IL-2-containing medium on days 3 and 7. After approximately eleven days of culture, CD4+ T cells were isolated by negative selection using the EasySep CD4+ T cell isolation kit. Ficoll-Paque Plus gradient centrifugation was used to isolate PBMCs from whole blood, and the isolated PBMCs were then either used fresh or cryopreserved at -140C. In general, triplicate wells were set up for every culture condition.

With regard to this clonotype: Its binding antigen is unknown. No much larger clone is present one base from it, and per-base qualities are unavailable.

The library was made by PCR. DNA from cultured CD4+ T cells underwent TCR sequencing with the Oncomine TCR Beta short-read assay at the Johns Hopkins FTIC core. The QIAamp micro DNA kit was used to extract genomic DNA from the cultured CD4+ T cells. Oncomine TCR Beta libraries from cultured CD4+ T cells were pooled with unique dual indexes and sequenced on an Illumina iSeq 100. In the original analysis: Non-productive sequences were removed, and CDR3s that did not start with C, did not end with F or W, or were shorter than 7 amino acids were discarded. The MANAFEST web application was used to identify antigen-specific clonotypes by comparing peptide-stimulated wells against reference wells and other culture wells. To be called positive, a clone needed an FDR below 0.05, an odds ratio above 5, and a productive frequency above 0.1% in at least two of three replicate wells. A clonotype counted as cross-reactive if it showed significant expansion both in the SARS-CoV-2 spike wells and in at least one common cold coronavirus spike condition. CDR3 homology was assessed with Levenshtein distances (stringdist) and unrooted phylogenetic trees (ape) in R version 3.6.1. The public sequencing data were trimmed at Q25 with fastp and processed into clonotypes with MiXCR by TCRdb, which kept only in-frame beta chains. Identical CDR3 proteins give one entry, which carries the most common genes and DNA. TCRdb, rather than the study authors, made the V and J calls. In all, the sample holds under 25,000 distinct CDR3 sequences, and 50% to 60% of those were seen once. The top ten clones comprise 6% to 7.5% of the sample.

According to the germline V gene, CDR1 reads SGHVS and CDR2 reads FNYEAQ. From the cysteine up to the phenylalanine, the CDR3 has a length of 15 residues. CDR3 DNA is the only sequence kept; it has 45 bases, read in frame from the first base. Relative to germline, V is missing 0 bases and J is missing 2 bases, with 3 bases of the junction outside any gene match. The sequenced sample was CD4+ T cells from blood, cultured in vitro. This sequence originates from a human donor who had recovered from COVID-19. The chain joins TRBV7-6 to TRBJ2-7; 8 bases in the junction line up with TRBD2. The bases are TGTGCCAGCAGCTTAGCTAGCGGGGACACCTACGAGCAGTACTTC. It translates as CASSLASGDTYEQYF. Here the CDR3 is joined to the reference TRBV7-6 and TRBJ2-7 genes, and the full variable domain is: GAGVSQSPRYKVTKRGQDVALRCDPISGHVSLYWYRQALGQGPEFLTYFNYEAQQDKSGLPNDRFSAERPEGSISTLTIQRTEQRDSAMYRCASSLASGDTYEQYFGPGTRLTVT.